A single sample is the source of the 4 T cell receptor beta chains below, sequenced in a study of T cell responses to AZD1222 COVID-19 vaccine. The repertoire was sequenced with immunoSEQ multiplex PCR; TCRdb's copy has only in-frame clones and lacks some. The sample shows about 120,000 clones, around 90% of them seen only once. This material consisted of peripheral blood, taken 28 days after the second AZD1222 dose. These receptors were taken from an adult who received the AZD1222 COVID-19 vaccine.

This sequence joins TRBV13 and TRBJ1-4, with no clear D. Trimming shortened V by 4 bases and J by 0 bases, and 9 bases separated the two germline ends. The CDR3 contains 15 residues. The germline CDR1 and CDR2 sequences are PRHDT and FYEKMQ (reference sequence). In nucleotides, the CDR3 is TGTGCCAGCAGCTCCGGACTCACAACTAATGAAAAACTGTTTTTT. Encoded protein: CASSSGLTTNEKLFF.

This sequence joins TRBV4-2 and TRBJ2-7; no reliable D call. Germline CDR1 is LGHNA and CDR2 is YNFKEQ. This CDR3 region has 16 residues. V lost 0 bases to trimming and J lost 0 bases, with 12 bases between them. CDR3 nucleotide sequence: TGTGCCAGCAGCCAAGATTCGTCCAGCCCCTCCTACGAGCAGTACTTC. Protein product: CASSQDSSSPSYEQYF.

The J gene is TRBJ1-2, the V gene TRBV9, with 7 bases lining up with TRBD1. Trimming removed 0 bases from V and 3 bases from J; junction bases left unmatched: 11. The germline gives CDR1 SGDLS, CDR2 YYNGEE. The CDR3 loop spans 17 amino acids. CDR3: CASSVEYRGRSYYGYTF. The CDR3 region has the DNA TGTGCCAGCAGCGTAGAATATAGGGGGCGATCCTACTATGGCTACACCTTC.

This clone was counted once. The chain carries TRBV7-9 and TRBJ2-7, with D perhaps being TRBD1 or TRBD2 (5 bases each). V lost 5 bases to trimming and J lost 12 bases, with 14 bases between them. The CDR3 sequence is 11 residues long. Germline V gene sequence: CDR1 SEHNR, CDR2 FQNEAQ (reference sequence). The CDR3 protein is CASSPVHGGYF. In nucleotides, the CDR3 is TGTGCCAGCAGCCCCGTACATGGGGGGTACTTC.